This T cell receptor (beta chain) derives from a study of blood T cell repertoires in COVID-19. Turning to the study itself: Both acute and convalescent COVID-19 samples were obtained from the United States, Italy and Spain.

In the study's own analysis: From reference gene primer amplification, estimates of nucleated cell counts were derived. Some clones are missing from TCRdb's copy, which holds only in-frame ones; the method was immunoSEQ multiplex PCR. From that table come the V and J calls and clone size; the DNA was used to work out D and trimming. The sample has some 150,000 clones, 70% to 90% seen once. Unmatched junction bases numbered 9, after V lost 4 bases and J lost 5 bases. The CDR3 covers 16 residues. From germline, CDR1 is LNHDA and CDR2 SQIVND (reference sequence). This sequence joins TRBV19 and TRBJ2-2, with TRBD1 matching over 8 bases. Sequenced: peripheral blood. The origin of this receptor is a woman aged 40 to 49 with active or convalescent COVID-19. The CDR3 coding sequence is TGTGCCAGTAGTACCCCATGGACAGGGATAACCGGGGAGCTGTTTTTT. Translating gives CASSTPWTGITGELFF.